The T cell receptor beta chain described here comes from a study of blood T cell repertoires in COVID-19. On the study more broadly: From T cells, B-cell-depleted T cells, or PBMCs came the material, which was cDNA or gDNA.

In the original workflow: Reference gene primer amplification in the assay estimated nucleated cell counts. The repertoire was sequenced with immunoSEQ multiplex PCR; TCRdb's copy has only in-frame clones and lacks some. From that table come the V and J calls and clone size; the DNA was used to work out D and trimming. Here the sample spans 250,000 to 300,000 clones, about 86% being singletons. This clone has only a few counts. Participants were aged about 18 to 100 years, lived in 20 to 30 US areas, and enrolled virtually. The study assigned cohorts using participant-reported clinical history. The receptor's source is a man aged 30 to 39 with acute COVID-19. The sequencing input was PBMCs or T cells enriched from blood (not recorded which).

The CDR3 DNA follows: TGTGCCAGCCGACAGGGCGGGAACACTGAAGCTTTCTTT. Protein: CASRQGGNTEAFF. The rearrangement joins TRBV11-2 to TRBJ1-1, with 7 bases that match TRBD1. Germline V lookup: CDR1 SGHAT, CDR2 FQNNGV. The CDR3 runs to 13 residues. V trimming: 8 bases; J trimming: 1 base; junction bases outside the gene matches: 4.